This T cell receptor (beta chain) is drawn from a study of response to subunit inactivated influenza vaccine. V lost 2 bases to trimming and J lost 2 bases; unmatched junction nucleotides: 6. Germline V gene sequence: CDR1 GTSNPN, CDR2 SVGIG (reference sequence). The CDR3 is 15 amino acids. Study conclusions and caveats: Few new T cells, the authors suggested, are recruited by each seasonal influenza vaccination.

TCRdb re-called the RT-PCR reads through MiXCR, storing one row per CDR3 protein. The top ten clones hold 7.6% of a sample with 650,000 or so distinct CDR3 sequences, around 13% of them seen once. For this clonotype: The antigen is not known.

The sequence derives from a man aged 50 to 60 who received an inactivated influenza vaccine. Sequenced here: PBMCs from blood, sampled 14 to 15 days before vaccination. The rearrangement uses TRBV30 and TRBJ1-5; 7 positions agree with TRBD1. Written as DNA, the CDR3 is TGTGCCTGGAGTAGGGGACAGTCTGGCAATCAGCCCCAGCATTTT. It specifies CAWSRGQSGNQPQHF.